A selection of T cell receptor beta chains follows, all from one sample in a study of blood T cell repertoires in COVID-19. Clones were sequenced by immunoSEQ multiplex PCR, and TCRdb holds only the in-frame ones, with some missing. Of some 80,000 clones listed, around 79% were seen once; the top ten hold about an eighth. The sequenced sample consisted of peripheral blood. The receptors shown here come from an elderly man with acute or convalescent COVID-19. The CDR3 runs from the conserved cysteine through the conserved F or W. The D gene is left open where the match is weak. Size is omitted from some rows. Given values are once, few, many or a class for expanded clones.

clone size | D gene | J gene | V gene | CDR3 DNA | CDR3 protein
NA | NA | TRBJ1-2 | TRBV7-2 | TGTGCCAGCAGCGTAGGGGACACCGTCTATGGCTACACCTTC | CASSVGDTVYGYTF
NA | NA | TRBJ1-5 | TRBV27 | TGTGCCAGCAGTTTTGCCCGCTTTAGGCCCCAGCATTTT | CASSFARFRPQHF
NA | NA | TRBJ2-7 | TRBV5-1 | TGCGCCAGCAAATCCAAAGAACATGCATACGAGCAGTACTTC | CASKSKEHAYEQYF
few | TRBD1 | TRBJ1-4 | TRBV4-1 | TGCGCCAGCAGCCAAGTGGGGACAGTACAGGAAAAACTGTTTTTT | CASSQVGTVQEKLFF
once | NA | TRBJ2-1 | TRBV5-1 | TGCGCCAGCAGCTTGGGGAACGGGGGGCGAGATGAGCAGTTCTTC | CASSLGNGGRDEQFF
NA | TRBD1 | TRBJ1-4 | TRBV7-2 | TGTGCCAGCAGCTTGCAGACAGGGAAGAATGAAAAACTGTTTTTT | CASSLQTGKNEKLFF
NA | TRBD2 | TRBJ2-1 | TRBV9 | TGTGCCAGCAGCCCTCGACTAGCGGGGGGTAATTACAATGAGCAGTTCTTC | CASSPRLAGGNYNEQFF
once | TRBD1 | TRBJ1-5 | TRBV2 | TGTGCCAGCAGTGGGGTAGACAGGGCTCAGCCCCAGCATTTT | CASSGVDRAQPQHF
once | TRBD1 | TRBJ1-2 | TRBV3-1/TRBV3-2 | TGTGCCAGCAGCACATGGACAGGGGCTAACTATGGCTACACCTTC | CASSTWTGANYGYTF
few | TRBD1 | TRBJ1-2 | TRBV13 | TGTGCCAGCAGCGTTCGCTCCGACAGGGTTTTCTATGGCTACACCTTC | CASSVRSDRVFYGYTF
NA | NA | TRBJ1-4 | TRBV19 | TGTGCCAGTAGTAATCAGGTTAATGAAAAACTGTTTTTT | CASSNQVNEKLFF
NA | TRBD1 | TRBJ1-2 | TRBV2 | TGTGCCAGCAGTGGGGGGACAGCTAACTATGGCTACACCTTC | CASSGGTANYGYTF
NA | TRBD2 | TRBJ2-7 | TRBV5-1 | TGCGCCAGCAGTCCTAGCGGGGCCAGCTCCTACGAGCAGTACTTC | CASSPSGASSYEQYF
NA | TRBD2 | TRBJ2-1 | TRBV11-3 | TGTGCCAGCAGCCGGGGGGAAAGCTCCTACAATGAGCAGTTCTTC | CASSRGESSYNEQFF
NA | TRBD1 | TRBJ2-5 | TRBV7-9 | TGTGCCAGCAGCCAGGGGGAAATGTTTCAAGAGACCCAGTACTTC | CASSQGEMFQETQYF
NA | TRBD1 | TRBJ1-2 | TRBV3-1/TRBV3-2 | TGTGCCAGCAGCATCCAGGGGGCTGGCGGCTACACCTTC | CASSIQGAGGYTF
NA | NA | TRBJ1-4 | TRBV6-4 | TGTGCCAGCAGTGACTCTTCGGGGGAAAAACTGTTTTTT | CASSDSSGEKLFF
NA | NA | TRBJ1-2 | TRBV19 | TGTGCCAGTAGTATTCGGCGACAGGAGTATGGCTACACCTTC | CASSIRRQEYGYTF
NA | NA | TRBJ1-2 | TRBV7-9 | TGTGCCAGCAGCCGAACAATGACGGCAGAGGGTGGCTACACCTTC | CASSRTMTAEGGYTF
NA | TRBD1 | TRBJ2-1 | TRBV5-6 | TGTGCCAGCAGGTCGACAGGGGGCGATTTGAATGAGCAGTTCTTC | CASRSTGGDLNEQFF
once | NA | TRBJ1-2 | TRBV3-1/TRBV3-2 | TGTGCCAGCAGCCAAAAAAATGCACGGGTTCGCTATGGCTACACCTTC | CASSQKNARVRYGYTF
NA | TRBD2 | TRBJ2-3 | TRBV3-1/TRBV3-2 | TGTGCCAGCAGCCAAGGACTAGCGGGGCAGCATAGCACAGATACGCAGTATTTT | CASSQGLAGQHSTDTQYF
NA | NA | TRBJ1-2 | TRBV7-2 | TGTGCCAGCAGCTTCCAACCCCAGGGGTACTATGGCTACACCTTC | CASSFQPQGYYGYTF
NA | TRBD2 | TRBJ2-3 | TRBV6-1 | TGTGCCAGCAGTGGAGGGACTAGCGGGGGGGCCCAGGATACGCAGTATTTT | CASSGGTSGGAQDTQYF
NA | NA | TRBJ1-2 | TRBV6-5 | TGTGCCATCCGGAGTGGACACTCAGCCAACTATGGCTACACCTTC | CAIRSGHSANYGYTF
NA | NA | TRBJ1-4 | TRBV9 | TGTGCCAGCAGCGTGACAGAAGGGGAAAAACTGTTTTTT | CASSVTEGEKLFF
once | TRBD2 | TRBJ2-3 | TRBV3-1/TRBV3-2 | TGTGCCAGCAGCCAAGTAGTAGCGGGGCAAGATACGCAGTATTTT | CASSQVVAGQDTQYF
few | TRBD1 | TRBJ1-5 | TRBV7-2 | TGTGCCAGCAGCTTCAACAGGGGGCGCGACCAGCCCCAGCATTTT | CASSFNRGRDQPQHF
NA | NA | TRBJ2-7 | TRBV30 | TGTGCCTGGAGTCCAACTAGCTACGAGCAGTACTTC | CAWSPTSYEQYF
NA | TRBD2 | TRBJ2-3 | TRBV5-1 | TGCGCCAGCAGCTTGGGGGAGGCGGGGGGCCTCACCACAGATACGCAGTATTTT | CASSLGEAGGLTTDTQYF
NA | TRBD2 | TRBJ2-3 | TRBV6-1 | TGTGCCAGCAGTGTCGGGGGGACTAGCGGGGGCGGGGATACGCAGTATTTT | CASSVGGTSGGGDTQYF
NA | NA | TRBJ2-7 | TRBV4-2 | TGTGCCAGCAGCCAAGATATGGCAGGGGACGGCGAGCAGTACTTC | CASSQDMAGDGEQYF
NA | NA | TRBJ2-7 | TRBV12-3/TRBV12-4 | TGTGCCAGCAGTTTGGGCACCTACGAGCAGTACTTC | CASSLGTYEQYF
NA | TRBD2 | TRBJ2-1 | TRBV2 | TGTGCCAGCAGTCCTAGCGGGGGCCGGAGCGGAGGCAGGAGGGGTAATGAGCAGTTCTTC | CASSPSGGRSGGRRGNEQFF
NA | NA | TRBJ1-2 | TRBV16 | TGTGCCAGCAGCCCCGGGGGGGGCAATTACTACACCTTC | CASSPGGGNYYTF
NA | TRBD1 | TRBJ1-2 | TRBV27 | TGTGCCAGCAGTACGACAGGGGGCTCTGGCTACACCTTC | CASSTTGGSGYTF
NA | TRBD2 | TRBJ2-7 | TRBV4-2 | TGTGCCAGCAGCGAAGGGACTAGCGGACTCCTTGAGCAGTACTTC | CASSEGTSGLLEQYF
NA | NA | TRBJ1-2 | TRBV6-5 | TGTGCCAGCAGGATAGGGGGAAGCAAGTATGGCTACACCTTC | CASRIGGSKYGYTF
NA | NA | TRBJ1-6 | TRBV5-1 | TGCGCCAGCACCAAGACAGGAGAAGGAAATTCACCCCTCCACTTT | CASTKTGEGNSPLHF
NA | TRBD1 | TRBJ2-2 | TRBV10-1 | TGCGCCAGCAGTGAGTCTACTGGACGGGGACAGGGGATCGGGGAGCTGTTTTTT | CASSESTGRGQGIGELFF
NA | TRBD1 | TRBJ1-2 | TRBV6-4 | TGTGCCAGCAGTCGGGGACAGGGGGATGGCTACACCTTC | CASSRGQGDGYTF
NA | TRBD1 | TRBJ1-2 | TRBV11-2 | TGTGCCAGCAGCGGGGGACAGGGGTATGGCTACACCTTC | CASSGGQGYGYTF
NA | TRBD2 | TRBJ2-1 | TRBV4-1 | TGCGCCAGCAGCCGAGGCGGACTAGCGGGGTCCTACAATGAGCAGTTCTTC | CASSRGGLAGSYNEQFF
NA | TRBD2 | TRBJ2-5 | TRBV18 | TGTGCCAGCTCACCACGAGGACTAGCGGGGGGAAGAGAGACCCAGTACTTC | CASSPRGLAGGRETQYF
once | TRBD2 | TRBJ2-5 | TRBV3-1/TRBV3-2 | TGTGCCAGCAGCCCCCCCCCGGGCATTGTAGCGGGGGGCCAAGAGACCCAGTACTTC | CASSPPPGIVAGGQETQYF
NA | NA | TRBJ1-1 | TRBV9 | TGTGCCAGCAGCGCTAACGCAGGGGTGGGGGACACTGAAGCTTTCTTT | CASSANAGVGDTEAFF
NA | NA | TRBJ1-5 | TRBV5-1 | TGCGCCAGCAGCCCGGGGGAAAGGGGTCAGCCCCAGCATTTT | CASSPGERGQPQHF
once | TRBD1 | TRBJ2-3 | TRBV7-2 | TGTGCCAGCAGCCCCGCGCCGGGACAGGGCTCAGATACGCAGTATTTT | CASSPAPGQGSDTQYF
NA | NA | TRBJ2-3 | TRBV11-2 | TGTGCCAGCAGCTTAGCCGGCAGGCAGGCCACAGATACGCAGTATTTT | CASSLAGRQATDTQYF
NA | NA | TRBJ1-6 | TRBV3-1/TRBV3-2 | TGTGCCAGCAGCCAAGAGGACAGATATAATTCACCCCTCCACTTT | CASSQEDRYNSPLHF
NA | NA | TRBJ2-2 | TRBV3-1/TRBV3-2 | TGTGCCAGCAGCCAACGACAGGCCACCGGGGAGCTGTTTTTT | CASSQRQATGELFF